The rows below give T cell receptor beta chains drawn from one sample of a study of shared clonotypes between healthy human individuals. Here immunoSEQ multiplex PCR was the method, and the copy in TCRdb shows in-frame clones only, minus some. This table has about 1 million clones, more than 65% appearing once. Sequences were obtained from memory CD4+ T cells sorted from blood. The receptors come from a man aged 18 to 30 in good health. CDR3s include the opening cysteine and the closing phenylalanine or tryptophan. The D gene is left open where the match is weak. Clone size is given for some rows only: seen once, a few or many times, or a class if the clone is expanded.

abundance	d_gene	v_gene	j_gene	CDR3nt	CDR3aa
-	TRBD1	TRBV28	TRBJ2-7	TGTGCCAGTCTCTCCCCAGGGGGCAGCGAGCAGTACTTC	CASLSPGGSEQYF
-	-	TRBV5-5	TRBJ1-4	TGTGCCAGCAGCTCCTTGGGCGGCGCAACTAATGAAAAACTGTTTTTT	CASSSLGGATNEKLFF
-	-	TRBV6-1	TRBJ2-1	TGTGCCAGCAGTCCCCAAGCCGGCCAGGGGAATGAGCAGTTCTTC	CASSPQAGQGNEQFF
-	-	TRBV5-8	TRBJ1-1	TGTGCCAGCACCCAAAAGGACTTGAACACTGAAGCTTTCTTT	CASTQKDLNTEAFF
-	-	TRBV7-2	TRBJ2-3	TGTGCCAGCAGCTTAGATCAGGGCTCGAGTACGCAGTATTTT	CASSLDQGSSTQYF
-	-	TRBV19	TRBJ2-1	TGTGCCAGTAGCCCTACCGGGGCAATCTACAATGAGCAGTTCTTC	CASSPTGAIYNEQFF
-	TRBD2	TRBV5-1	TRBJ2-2	TGCGCCAGCAGCATCAGTAGCGGGGCGAACACCGGGGAGCTGTTTTTT	CASSISSGANTGELFF
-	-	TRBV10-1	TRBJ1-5	TGCGCCAGCAGTGAGAAGTGGGATCAGCCCCAGCATTTT	CASSEKWDQPQHF
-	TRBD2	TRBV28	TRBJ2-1	TGTGCCAGCCCCCCACTAGCGGGGGGGCCTGATGCCAATGAGCAGTTCTTC	CASPPLAGGPDANEQFF
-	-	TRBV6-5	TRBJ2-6	TGTGCCAGCAGTTTCGTGAGCTCTGGGGCCAACGTCCTGACTTTC	CASSFVSSGANVLTF
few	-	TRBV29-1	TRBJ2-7	TGCAGCGTTGGCGGGGCCTACGAGCAGTACTTC	CSVGGAYEQYF
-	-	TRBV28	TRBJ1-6	TGTGCCAGCAGCTCTGCTTATTTACATTCACCCCTCCACTTT	CASSSAYLHSPLHF
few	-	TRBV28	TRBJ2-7	TGTGCCAGCTCGGACTCCCCCTCCTACGAGCAGTACTTC	CASSDSPSYEQYF
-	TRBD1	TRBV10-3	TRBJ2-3	TGTGCCATCAATGACAGGGAGTTAGATACGCAGTATTTT	CAINDRELDTQYF
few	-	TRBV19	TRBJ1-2	TGTGCCAGTAGTCCAGGACAGCGACGAGGCTACACCTTC	CASSPGQRRGYTF
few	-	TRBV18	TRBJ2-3	TGTGCCAGCTCACCGCCTCTAAGTAGCACAGATACGCAGTATTTT	CASSPPLSSTDTQYF
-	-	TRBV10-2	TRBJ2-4	TGCGCCAGCAGTGCCCAGGGAACAAACATTCAGTACTTC	CASSAQGTNIQYF
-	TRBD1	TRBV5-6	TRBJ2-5	TGTGCCAGCAGTGCAGGGGGCGCGGAAGAGACCCAGTACTTC	CASSAGGAEETQYF
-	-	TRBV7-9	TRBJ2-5	TGTGCCAGCAGCTTTTCAGGGTTCGGGGAGACCCAGTACTTC	CASSFSGFGETQYF
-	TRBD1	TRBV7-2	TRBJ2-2	TGTGCCAGCAGCCTTACCGGGACAGGGACCGAGGAGCTGTTTTTT	CASSLTGTGTEELFF
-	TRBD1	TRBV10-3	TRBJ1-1	TGTGCCATCGGGGGGACAGGGGTGGGCACTGAAGCTTTCTTT	CAIGGTGVGTEAFF
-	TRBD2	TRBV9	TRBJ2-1	TGTGCCAGCAGCGTAGCCGGACTAGCGGGGGGCAATGAGCAGTTCTTC	CASSVAGLAGGNEQFF
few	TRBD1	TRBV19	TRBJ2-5	TGTGCCAGTAGTATAACAGGGGGTCAGGAGACCCAGTACTTC	CASSITGGQETQYF
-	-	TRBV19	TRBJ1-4	TGTGCCGCAGGGGAGACAACTAATGAAAAACTGTTTTTT	CAAGETTNEKLFF
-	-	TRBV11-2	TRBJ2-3	TGTGCCAGCAGCTTATCGGGAAGGGCCCAAGGCACAGATACGCAGTATTTT	CASSLSGRAQGTDTQYF
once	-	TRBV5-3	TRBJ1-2	TGTGCCAGAAGCCCCAGCGCCACGTCCTATGGCTACACCTTC	CARSPSATSYGYTF
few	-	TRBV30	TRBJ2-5	TGTGCCGGAACTAACACGGAGACCCAGTACTTC	CAGTNTETQYF
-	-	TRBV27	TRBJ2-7	TGTGCCAGCAGTTTAATAGGACAGACCTACGAGCAGTACTTC	CASSLIGQTYEQYF
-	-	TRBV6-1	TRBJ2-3	TGTGCCAGCAGTGAAGCGGGGGCCGGCACAGATACGCAGTATTTT	CASSEAGAGTDTQYF
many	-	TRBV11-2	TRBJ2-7	TGTGCCAGCAGCTTAATTCAGTCTGGGGGGCCTTACTCCTACGAGCAGTACTTC	CASSLIQSGGPYSYEQYF
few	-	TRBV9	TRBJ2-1	TGTGCCAGCAGCGTAGAAGGACTACCCTACAATGAGCAGTTCTTC	CASSVEGLPYNEQFF
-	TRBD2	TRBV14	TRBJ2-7	TGTGCCAGCAGCCGAGGACTAGCGGGGGATTACGAGCAGTACTTC	CASSRGLAGDYEQYF
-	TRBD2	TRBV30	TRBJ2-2	TGTGCCTGGAGCCCGGGACTAGCGGGGTACACCGGGGAGCTGTTTTTT	CAWSPGLAGYTGELFF
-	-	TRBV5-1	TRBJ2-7	TGCGCCAGCAGCTCCCAGGGGGGCTACGAGCAGTACTTC	CASSSQGGYEQYF
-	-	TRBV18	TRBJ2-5	TGTGCCAGCTCACCAGGAACCGGGACACAAGAGACCCAGTACTTC	CASSPGTGTQETQYF
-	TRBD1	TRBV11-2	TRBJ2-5	TGTGCCAGCAGCTTAGATGTGGGTTCTAGGGGGCTTACCCAAGAGACCCAGTACTTC	CASSLDVGSRGLTQETQYF
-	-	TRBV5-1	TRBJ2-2	TGCGCCAGCAAGGGGGGGTTTTCTAGCGTCACCGGGGAGCTGTTTTTT	CASKGGFSSVTGELFF
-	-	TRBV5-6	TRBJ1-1	TGTGCCAGCAGCCCGGACAGCTGGACTGAAGCTTTCTTT	CASSPDSWTEAFF
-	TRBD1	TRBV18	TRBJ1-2	TGTGCCAGCTCATCACAGGGGGCCCACTATGGCTACACCTTC	CASSSQGAHYGYTF
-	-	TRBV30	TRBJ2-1	TGTGCCTGGAGTGTATCGCGGTACAATGAGCAGTTCTTC	CAWSVSRYNEQFF
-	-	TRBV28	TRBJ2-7	TGTGCCAGCAGTTTAGGGGGCTACGAGCAGTACTTC	CASSLGGYEQYF
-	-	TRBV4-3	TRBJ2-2	TGCGCCAGCAGCCCCGGGACTCCCGGTGGCGGGGAGCTGTTTTTT	CASSPGTPGGGELFF
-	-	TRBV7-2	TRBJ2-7	TGTGCCAGCAGCTTATCCAAGAGCTCCTACGAGCAGTACTTC	CASSLSKSSYEQYF
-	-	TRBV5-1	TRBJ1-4	TGCGCCAGCAGCTTGGGAAGGGTCGGGGAAAAACTGTTTTTT	CASSLGRVGEKLFF
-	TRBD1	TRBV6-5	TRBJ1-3	TGTGCCAGCAGCCGGGGACAGGGGGGAAACACCATATATTTT	CASSRGQGGNTIYF
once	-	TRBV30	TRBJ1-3	TGTGCCTGGAGTCTGCAGATCGCTGGAAACACCATATATTTT	CAWSLQIAGNTIYF
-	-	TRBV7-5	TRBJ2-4	TGTGCCAGAAGCACGGGGCGGGTAAGGAGGTTCCTAGCCAAAAACATTCAGTACTTC	CARSTGRVRRFLAKNIQYF
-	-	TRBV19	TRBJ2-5	TGTGCCAGTAGTATGGCGGGGCAGGGTCAAGAGACCCAGTACTTC	CASSMAGQGQETQYF
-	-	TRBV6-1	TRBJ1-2	TGTGCCAGCAGTGCCCGTGGGGACGGGAAGTCGACTACCTATGGCTACACCTTC	CASSARGDGKSTTYGYTF
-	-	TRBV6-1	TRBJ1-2	TGTGCCAGCAGTGAGGCGCGGCAGCCTAACTATGGCTACACCTTC	CASSEARQPNYGYTF
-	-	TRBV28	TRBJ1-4	TGTGCCAGCATCTCTTACACGGGGGTGAATGAAAAACTGTTTTTT	CASISYTGVNEKLFF
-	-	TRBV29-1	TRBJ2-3	TGCAGCGTTGAGTCGGCCCGGTCGGCGTCAGATACGCAGTATTTT	CSVESARSASDTQYF
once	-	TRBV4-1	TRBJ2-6	TGCGCCAGCAGCACCGGCCAAGGGGCTGGGGCCAACGTCCTGACTTTC	CASSTGQGAGANVLTF
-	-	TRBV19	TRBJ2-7	TGTGCCAGTAGTATCGGTACAGGCCTCGAGCAGTACTTC	CASSIGTGLEQYF
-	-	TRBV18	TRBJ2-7	TGTGCCAGCTCACCAGGGGTCGCCTACGAGCAGTACTTC	CASSPGVAYEQYF
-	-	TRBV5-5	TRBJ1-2	TGTGCCAGCAGCTTGGTATTGTCCAGTGATAACTATGGCTACACCTTC	CASSLVLSSDNYGYTF
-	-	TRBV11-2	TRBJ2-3	TGTGCCAGCAGCTTGGGGATGCACACAGATACGCAGTATTTT	CASSLGMHTDTQYF
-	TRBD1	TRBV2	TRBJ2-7	TGTGCCAGCAGAGGACAGGGACCCTCCTACGAGCAGTACTTC	CASRGQGPSYEQYF
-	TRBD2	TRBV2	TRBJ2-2	TGTGCCAGCACGGGCAGCGGGATGAACACCGGGGAGCTGTTTTTT	CASTGSGMNTGELFF
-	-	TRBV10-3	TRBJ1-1	TGTGCCGCCTCCCCCCAGGGAAACACTGAAGCTTTCTTT	CAASPQGNTEAFF